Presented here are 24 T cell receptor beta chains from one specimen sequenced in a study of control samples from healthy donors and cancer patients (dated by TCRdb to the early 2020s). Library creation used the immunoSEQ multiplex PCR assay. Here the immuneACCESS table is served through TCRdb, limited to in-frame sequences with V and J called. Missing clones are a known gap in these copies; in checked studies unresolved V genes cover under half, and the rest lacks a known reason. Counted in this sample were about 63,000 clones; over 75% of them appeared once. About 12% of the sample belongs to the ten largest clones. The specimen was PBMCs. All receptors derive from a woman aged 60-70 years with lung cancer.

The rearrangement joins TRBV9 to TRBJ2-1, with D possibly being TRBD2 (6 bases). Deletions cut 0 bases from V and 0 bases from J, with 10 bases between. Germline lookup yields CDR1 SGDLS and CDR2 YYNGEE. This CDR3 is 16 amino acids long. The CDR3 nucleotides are TGTGCCAGCAGCGTAGTCGGGGGTGGCTCCTACAATGAGCAGTTCTTC. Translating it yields CASSVVGGGSYNEQFF.

CDR3 nucleotides: TGCAGTGCTAGCGGGGGGGAGACCCAGTACTTC. This codes for CSASGGETQYF. J is TRBJ2-5 and V is TRBV20-1; 7 nucleotides align to TRBD2. The germline V gene encodes CDR1 DFQATT and CDR2 SNEGSKA (reference sequence). CDR3 length: 11 residues. After removal of 3 bases from V and 5 bases from J, the junction contained 0 bases not matched to a gene.

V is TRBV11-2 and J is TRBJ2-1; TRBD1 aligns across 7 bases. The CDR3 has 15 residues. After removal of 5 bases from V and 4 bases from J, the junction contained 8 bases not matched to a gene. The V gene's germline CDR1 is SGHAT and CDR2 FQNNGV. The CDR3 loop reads CASSRAGTVYNEQFF. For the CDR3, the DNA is TGTGCCAGCAGCCGGGCCGGGACAGTATACAATGAGCAGTTCTTC.

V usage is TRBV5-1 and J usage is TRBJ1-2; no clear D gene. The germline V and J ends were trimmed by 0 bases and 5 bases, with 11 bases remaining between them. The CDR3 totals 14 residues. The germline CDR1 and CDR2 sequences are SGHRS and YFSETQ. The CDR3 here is CASSLEGVEYGYTF. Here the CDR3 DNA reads TGCGCCAGCAGCTTGGAGGGAGTGGAGTATGGCTACACCTTC.

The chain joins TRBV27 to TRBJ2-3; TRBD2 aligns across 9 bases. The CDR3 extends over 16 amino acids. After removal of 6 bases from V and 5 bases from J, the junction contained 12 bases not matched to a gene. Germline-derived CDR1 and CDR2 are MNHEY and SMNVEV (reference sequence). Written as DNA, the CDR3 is TGTGCCAGCAGCCGTCTTGCTAGCGGGGCTGGAGATACGCAGTATTTT. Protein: CASSRLASGAGDTQYF.

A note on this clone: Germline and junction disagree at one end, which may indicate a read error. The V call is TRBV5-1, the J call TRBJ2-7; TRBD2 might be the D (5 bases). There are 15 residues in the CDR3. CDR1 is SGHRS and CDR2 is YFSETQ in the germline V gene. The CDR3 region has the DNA TGCGCCGGCAGCGGAGGAGGATCAGGCTCCTACGAGCAGTACTTC. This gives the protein CAGSGGGSGSYEQYF.

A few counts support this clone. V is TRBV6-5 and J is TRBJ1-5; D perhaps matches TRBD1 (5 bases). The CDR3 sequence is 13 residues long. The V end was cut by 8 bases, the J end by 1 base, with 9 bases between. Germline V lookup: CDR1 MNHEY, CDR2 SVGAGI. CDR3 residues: CASSDRSNQPQHF. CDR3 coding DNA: TGTGCCAGCTCTGACAGAAGCAATCAGCCCCAGCATTTT.

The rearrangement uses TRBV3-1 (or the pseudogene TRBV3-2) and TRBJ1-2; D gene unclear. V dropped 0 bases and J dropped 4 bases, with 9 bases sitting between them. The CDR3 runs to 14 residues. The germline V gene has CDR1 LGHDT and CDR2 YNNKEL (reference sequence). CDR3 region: CASSQDLQSYGYTF. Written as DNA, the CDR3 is TGTGCCAGCAGCCAAGATCTCCAGTCCTATGGCTACACCTTC.

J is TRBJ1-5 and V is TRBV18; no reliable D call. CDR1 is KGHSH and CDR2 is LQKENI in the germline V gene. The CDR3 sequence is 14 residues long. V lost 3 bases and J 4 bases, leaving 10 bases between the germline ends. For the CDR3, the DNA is TGTGCCAGCTCACCTCTAGCAAATAATCAGCCCCAGCATTTT. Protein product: CASSPLANNQPQHF.

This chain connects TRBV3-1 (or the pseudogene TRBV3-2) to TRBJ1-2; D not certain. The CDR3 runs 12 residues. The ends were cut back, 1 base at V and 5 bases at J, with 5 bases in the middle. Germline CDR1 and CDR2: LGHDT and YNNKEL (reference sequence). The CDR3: CASSQGIYGYTF. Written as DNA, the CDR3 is TGTGCCAGCAGCCAAGGGATTTATGGCTACACCTTC.

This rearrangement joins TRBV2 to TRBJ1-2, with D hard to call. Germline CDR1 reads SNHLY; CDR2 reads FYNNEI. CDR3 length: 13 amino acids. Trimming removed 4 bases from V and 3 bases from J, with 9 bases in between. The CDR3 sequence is CASSVQQHYGYTF. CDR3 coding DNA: TGTGCCAGCAGTGTGCAACAGCACTATGGCTACACCTTC. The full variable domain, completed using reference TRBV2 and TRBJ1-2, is EPEVTQTPSHQVTQMGQEVILRCVPISNHLYFYWYRQILGQKVEFLVSFYNNEISEKSEIFDDQFSVERPDGSNFTLKIRSTKLEDSAMYFCASSVQQHYGYTFGSGTRLTVV.

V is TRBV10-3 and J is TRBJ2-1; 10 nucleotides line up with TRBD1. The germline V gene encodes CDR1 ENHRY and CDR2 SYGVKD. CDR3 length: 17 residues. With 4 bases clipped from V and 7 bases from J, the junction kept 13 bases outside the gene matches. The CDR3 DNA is TGTGCCATCAGTGCGGGGGGCGGGGGGACAGGGGCGAATGAGCAGTTCTTC. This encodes CAISAGGGGTGANEQFF.

The CDR3 is CASSDRGNEQFF. The DNA of the CDR3 is TGTGCCAGCAGTGATCGAGGGAATGAGCAGTTCTTC. The rearrangement joins TRBV2 to TRBJ2-1, with D maybe TRBD2 (5 bases). Trimming left V 3 bases short and J 7 bases short, with 7 bases between. Germline CDR1 is SNHLY and CDR2 is FYNNEI. This CDR3 is 12 amino acids long.

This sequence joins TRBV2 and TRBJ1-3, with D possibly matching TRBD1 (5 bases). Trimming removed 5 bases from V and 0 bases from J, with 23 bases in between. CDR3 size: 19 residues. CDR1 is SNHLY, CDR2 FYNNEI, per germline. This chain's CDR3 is CASSQIMGTGVSSGNTIYF. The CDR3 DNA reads TGTGCCAGCAGTCAAATAATGGGCACAGGCGTTAGCTCTGGAAACACCATATATTTT.

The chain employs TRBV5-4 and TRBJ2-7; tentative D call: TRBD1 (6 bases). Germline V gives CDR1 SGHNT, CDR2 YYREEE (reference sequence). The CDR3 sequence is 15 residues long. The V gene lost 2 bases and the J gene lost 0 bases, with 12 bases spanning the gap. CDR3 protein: CASSLWDIGSYEQYF. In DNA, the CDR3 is TGTGCCAGCAGCTTATGGGACATCGGCTCCTACGAGCAGTACTTC.

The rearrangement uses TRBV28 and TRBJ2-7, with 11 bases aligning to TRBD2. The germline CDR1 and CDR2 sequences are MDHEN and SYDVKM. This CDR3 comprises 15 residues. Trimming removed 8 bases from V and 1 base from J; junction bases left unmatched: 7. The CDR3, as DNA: TGTGCCAGCCTCAATAGGACTAGCGGGTCCTACGAGCAGTACTTC. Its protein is CASLNRTSGSYEQYF.

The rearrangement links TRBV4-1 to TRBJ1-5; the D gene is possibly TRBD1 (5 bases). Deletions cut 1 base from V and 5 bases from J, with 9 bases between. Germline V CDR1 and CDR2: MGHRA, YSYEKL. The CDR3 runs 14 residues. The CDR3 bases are TGCGCCAGCAGCCAAGGGGGGTCGTATCAGCCCCAGCATTTT. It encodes CASSQGGSYQPQHF.

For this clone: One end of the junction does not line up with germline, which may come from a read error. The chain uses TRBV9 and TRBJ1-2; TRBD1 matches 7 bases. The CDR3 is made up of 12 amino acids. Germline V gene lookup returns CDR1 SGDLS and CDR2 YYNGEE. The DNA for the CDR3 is TGTGCCAGCAGCGAAACCGGGACAGACTTATCTTTC. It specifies CASSETGTDLSF.

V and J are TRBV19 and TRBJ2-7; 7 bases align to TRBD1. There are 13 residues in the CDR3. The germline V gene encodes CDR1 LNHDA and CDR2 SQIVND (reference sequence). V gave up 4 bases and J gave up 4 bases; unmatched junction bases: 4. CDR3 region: CASSRTGLYEQYF. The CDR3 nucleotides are TGTGCCAGTAGTAGGACAGGACTGTACGAGCAGTACTTC.

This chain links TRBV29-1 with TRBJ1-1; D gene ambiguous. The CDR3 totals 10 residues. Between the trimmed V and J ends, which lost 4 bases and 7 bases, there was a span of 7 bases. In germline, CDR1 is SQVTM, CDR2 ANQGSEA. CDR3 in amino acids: CSVAHSEAFF. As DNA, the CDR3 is TGCAGCGTTGCTCACAGTGAAGCTTTCTTT.

The CDR3 sequence is CATSRDNLAQETQYF. The CDR3 region has the DNA TGTGCCACCAGCCGGGACAACTTGGCCCAAGAGACCCAGTACTTC. V usage is TRBV15 and J usage is TRBJ2-5, with a weak D call TRBD1 (6 bases). Per the germline V gene, CDR1 is LNHNV and CDR2 is YYDKDF (reference sequence). V dropped 5 bases and J dropped 1 base, with 14 bases sitting between them. The CDR3 spans 15 residues. The full variable domain, in which reference TRBV15 and TRBJ2-5 provide the parts outside the CDR3, is DAMVIQNPRYQVTQFGKPVTLSCSQTLNHNVMYWYQQKSSQAPKLLFHYYDKDFNNEADTPDNFQSRRPNTSFCFLDIRSPGLGDTAMYLCATSRDNLAQETQYFGPGTRLLVL.

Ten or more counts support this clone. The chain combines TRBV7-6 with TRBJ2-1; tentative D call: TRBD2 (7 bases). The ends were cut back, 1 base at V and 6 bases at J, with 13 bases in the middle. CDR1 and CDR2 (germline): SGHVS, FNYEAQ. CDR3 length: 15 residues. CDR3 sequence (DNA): TGTGCCAGCAGCTTAGGCCAGAGGGGGGGCAATGAGCAGTTCTTC. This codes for CASSLGQRGGNEQFF.

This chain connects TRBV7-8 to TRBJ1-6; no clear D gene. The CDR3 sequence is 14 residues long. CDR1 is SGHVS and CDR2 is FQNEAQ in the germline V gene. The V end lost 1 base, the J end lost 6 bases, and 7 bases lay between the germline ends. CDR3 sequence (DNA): TGTGCCAGCAGCTTAGGCAGCATTAATTCACCCCTCCACTTT. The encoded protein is CASSLGSINSPLHF.

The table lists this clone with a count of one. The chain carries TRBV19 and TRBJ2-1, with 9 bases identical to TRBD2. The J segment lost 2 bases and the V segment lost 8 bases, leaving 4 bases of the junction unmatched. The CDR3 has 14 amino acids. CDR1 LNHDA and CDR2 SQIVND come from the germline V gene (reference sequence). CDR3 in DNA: TGTGCCAGTGCGGGGGGGCATACCTACAATGAGCAGTTCTTC. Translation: CASAGGHTYNEQFF.